Each of the 16 T cell receptor beta chains below was sequenced from the same sample in a study of regulatory T cells in long-lasting Graves disease. iRepertoire HTBI primers and Arm-PCR of CDR3 regions built TCR beta libraries. TCRdb re-called the multiplex PCR reads through MiXCR, storing one row per CDR3 protein. Of roughly 510,000 distinct CDR3 sequences in the sample, about 16% were seen once. Stated time point: newly diagnosed GD, antithyroid drugs for less than 3 months. RNA from PBMCs was the source of the TCR library. These data also formed part of another study, on T cells in Graves' hyperthyroidism and ophthalmopathy.

The sequencing used peripheral blood mononuclear cells (PBMCs), collected at new diagnosis, from a patient treated with antithyroid drugs. These receptors originate from a man aged 18 to 35 with Graves disease.

This clonotype was observed a few times. The chain employs TRBV6-5 and TRBJ2-2, with D possibly being TRBD2 (5 bases). Germline V gene data show CDR1 as MNHEY and CDR2 as SVGAGI. Deletions cut 0 bases from V and 4 bases from J, with 18 bases between. The CDR3 runs 18 residues. CDR3 sequence reads: CASSYSSVTRGGTGELFF. The DNA for the CDR3 is TGTGCCAGCAGTTACTCGTCGGTTACCCGAGGAGGCACCGGGGAGCTGTTTTTT.

This clonotype has just a few counts. The CDR3 DNA follows: TGCGCCAGCAGCCCCAACACCCCCCCAGTAGGCACAGATACGCAGTATTTT. Its protein product is CASSPNTPPVGTDTQYF. The chain recombines TRBV5-1 with TRBJ2-3; no clear D gene. The CDR3 contains 17 residues. In germline, CDR1 is SGHRS, CDR2 YFSETQ. Trimming removed 4 bases from V and 1 base from J, with 19 bases in between.

A note on this clonotype: With a much larger clone just one base away, this may be a read error. The chain recombines TRBV28 with TRBJ2-1; the match to TRBD2 covers 16 bases. Germline-derived CDR1 and CDR2 are MDHEN and SYDVKM. Trimming at V came to 2 bases and at J to 7 bases, leaving 5 bases not matched to a gene. The CDR3 contains 17 residues. Here the CDR3 reads CASSLTGTSGRGNEQFF. In DNA, the CDR3 is TGTGCCAGCAGTTTAACCGGGACTAGCGGGAGGGGGAATGAGCAGTTCTTC. The whole variable domain, filled in from reference TRBV28 and TRBJ2-1, reads DVKVTQSSRYLVKRTGEKVFLECVQDMDHENMFWYRQDPGLGLRLIYFSYDVKMKEKGDIPEGYSVSREKKERFSLILESASTNQTSMYLCASSLTGTSGRGNEQFFGPGTRLTVL.

The chain couples TRBV20-1 to TRBJ2-7, with D perhaps assigned TRBD1 or TRBD2 (6 bases each). This CDR3 has 14 residues. CDR1 is DFQATT, CDR2 SNEGSKA, per germline (reference sequence). The V end lost 6 bases, the J end lost 4 bases, and 19 bases lay between the germline ends. CDR3 in DNA: TGCAGTGCCCGGGGGCGGCAGGGAGGATACGAGCAGTACTTC. Its translation: CSARGRQGGYEQYF.

This sequence joins TRBV9 and TRBJ1-4, with a tentative D call TRBD1 (5 bases). Germline V gene data show CDR1 as SGDLS and CDR2 as YYNGEE. V was shortened by 4 bases and J by 7 bases, with 20 bases between the two germline ends. The CDR3 extends over 16 amino acids. The CDR3 sequence is CASSPAVGRVGEKLFF. DNA of the CDR3: TGTGCCAGCAGCCCGGCGGTGGGGCGAGTGGGTGAAAAACTGTTTTTT.

This clonotype was observed a handful of times. The chain couples TRBV13 to TRBJ2-1, with D perhaps TRBD1 (5 bases). The length of the CDR3 is 14 residues. Trimming left V 2 bases short and J 8 bases short, with 13 bases between. CDR1 is PRHDT, CDR2 FYEKMQ, per germline (reference sequence). CDR3 residues: CASSLWGPGYEQFF. CDR3 coding DNA: TGTGCCAGCAGCTTATGGGGCCCCGGGTATGAGCAGTTCTTC.

This clonotype was observed once. A junction end diverges from the germline sequence, so it may reflect a read error. This chain uses TRBV7-9 with TRBJ2-7, with D perhaps TRBD2 (5 bases). Per the germline V gene, CDR1 is SEHNR and CDR2 is FQNEAQ (reference sequence). The CDR3 length is 15 residues. The CDR3 spells CASSLTGMKTYEQYF. CDR3 in DNA: TGCGCCAGCAGCTTGACCGGGATGAAGACCTACGAGCAGTACTTC.

The sample holds many counts of this clonotype. The chain recombines TRBV5-1 with TRBJ2-3; D is undetermined. V gave up 7 bases and J gave up 0 bases, with 15 bases separating them. The germline V gene has CDR1 SGHRS and CDR2 YFSETQ. The CDR3 contains 15 residues. CDR3 sequence: CASGLRTTSTDTQYF. The CDR3 bases are TGCGCCAGCGGTCTAAGGACGACTAGCACAGATACGCAGTATTTT.

This clonotype was detected a few times. V and J are TRBV27 and TRBJ1-5, with TRBD1 identical over 10 bases. CDR1 and CDR2 (germline): MNHEY, SMNVEV (reference sequence). The CDR3 runs 15 residues. V lost 4 bases to trimming and J lost 1 base; unmatched junction nucleotides: 1. The DNA of the CDR3 is TGTGCCAGCAGTTGGACAGGGGGGAGCAATCAGCCCCAGCATTTT. As protein: CASSWTGGSNQPQHF.

This clonotype was detected only once. The V call is TRBV3-1, the J call TRBJ2-5; D gene ambiguous. Germline loops: CDR1 LGHDT, CDR2 YNNKEL (reference sequence). The CDR3 covers 11 residues. V lost 2 bases, J lost 7 bases, and 5 bases lay in between. The chain's CDR3 is CASSQWGTQYF. The DNA of the CDR3 is TGTGCCAGCAGCCAATGGGGGACCCAGTACTTC.

This clonotype was observed a handful of times. This sequence joins TRBV7-9 and TRBJ2-3, with 9 bases identical to TRBD2. The CDR3 sequence is 16 residues long. Trimming cost V 5 bases and J 3 bases; bases outside gene matches: 9. Germline V gene sequence: CDR1 SEHNR, CDR2 FQNEAQ (reference sequence). CDR3 region: CASSPPGTSYTDTQYF. The CDR3 DNA reads TGTGCCAGCAGCCCGCCGGGGACTAGCTATACAGATACGCAGTATTTT.

This clonotype was found many times. This chain connects TRBV5-1 to TRBJ2-3, with a tentative D call TRBD2 (5 bases). V lost 6 bases and J 2 bases, leaving 13 bases between the germline ends. Germline-derived CDR1 and CDR2 are SGHRS and YFSETQ. This CDR3 is 14 amino acids long. The DNA for the CDR3 is TGCGCCAGCAAGGAGTCTAGCCACACAGATACGCAGTATTTT. This encodes CASKESSHTDTQYF.

The V gene is TRBV11-2, the J gene TRBJ2-7; TRBD2 agrees at 9 bases. From germline, CDR1 is SGHAT and CDR2 FQNNGV. Losses at the gene ends were 3 bases for V and 6 bases for J; bases not matched to a gene: 9. The CDR3 sequence is 15 residues long. CDR3 amino acids: CASSLSSGSAFEQYF. The DNA of the CDR3 is TGTGCCAGCAGCTTGAGTAGCGGGAGCGCCTTCGAGCAGTACTTC.

In this sample, this clonotype turned up once. The chain is built from TRBV6-2 or TRBV6-3 and TRBJ1-1; TRBD1 is a possible D gene (5 bases). The CDR3 extends over 14 amino acids. Germline V CDR1 and CDR2: MNHEY, SVGEGT. V gave up 5 bases and J gave up 1 base, with 11 bases separating them. The chain's CDR3 is CASSETTANTEAFF. In nucleotides, the CDR3 is TGTGCCAGCAGTGAAACGACAGCGAACACTGAAGCTTTCTTT.

The sample holds many counts of this clonotype. The chain recombines TRBV30 with TRBJ2-7, with D possibly TRBD1 on 5 matching bases. V was pared by 4 bases and J by 3 bases, with 10 bases between. The CDR3 is 12 amino acids. Per the germline V gene, CDR1 is GTSNPN and CDR2 is SVGIG (reference sequence). Here the CDR3 reads CAWKRGGYEQYF. CDR3 in DNA: TGTGCCTGGAAAAGGGGTGGCTACGAGCAGTACTTC.

In this sample, this clonotype turned up many times. V gene TRBV6-2 or TRBV6-3 combines with J gene TRBJ2-7, with 9 nucleotides matching TRBD2. Per germline, CDR1 MNHEY and CDR2 SVGEGT. CDR3 length equals 13 residues. V dropped 7 bases and J dropped 7; count of bases not matched to a gene: 8. The CDR3 loop is CASNVGLAREQYF. The CDR3 bases are TGTGCCAGCAACGTAGGACTAGCGCGGGAGCAGTACTTC.